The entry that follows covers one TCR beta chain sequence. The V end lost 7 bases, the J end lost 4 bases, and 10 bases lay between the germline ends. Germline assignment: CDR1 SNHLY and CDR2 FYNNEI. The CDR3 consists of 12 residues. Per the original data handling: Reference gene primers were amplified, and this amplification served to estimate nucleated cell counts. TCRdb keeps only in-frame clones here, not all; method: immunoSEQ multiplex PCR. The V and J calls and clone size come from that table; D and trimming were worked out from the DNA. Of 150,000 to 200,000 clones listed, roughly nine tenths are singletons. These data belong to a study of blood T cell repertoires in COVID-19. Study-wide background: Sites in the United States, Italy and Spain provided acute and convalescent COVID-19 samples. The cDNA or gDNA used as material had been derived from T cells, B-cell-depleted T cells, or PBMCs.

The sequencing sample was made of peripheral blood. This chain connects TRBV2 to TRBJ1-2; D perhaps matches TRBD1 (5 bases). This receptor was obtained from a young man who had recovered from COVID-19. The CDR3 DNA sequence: TGTGCCAGCACTACGACAGTCTATGGCTACACCTTC. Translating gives CASTTTVYGYTF.